Below, 14 T cell receptor beta chains from the same sample are listed, as sequenced in a study of Ad26.COV2.S vaccination and SARS-CoV-2 variants. Produced via immunoSEQ multiplex PCR; TCRdb's table is partial and in-frame only. Of about 98,000 clones in the sample, roughly 75% are singletons; the top ten hold around 15%. This specimen consisted of peripheral blood, obtained after recovery from COVID-19. The receptors here all came from a human donor who had recovered from COVID-19.

This sequence joins TRBV29-1 and TRBJ1-4; D gene uncertain. V was shortened by 2 bases and J by 3 bases, with 7 bases between the two germline ends. From germline, CDR1 is SQVTM and CDR2 ANQGSEA. This CDR3 is built from 13 residues. The CDR3 reads CSVEHGPNEKLFF. In nucleotides, the CDR3 is TGCAGCGTTGAACATGGGCCTAATGAAAAACTGTTTTTT.

V and J are TRBV7-9 and TRBJ2-5, with D perhaps matching TRBD1 (6 bases). In germline, CDR1 is SEHNR, CDR2 FQNEAQ (reference sequence). This CDR3 comprises 16 residues. V lost 5 bases, J lost 0 bases, and 16 bases lay in between. CDR3 amino acids: CASSPWVDRYQETQYF. DNA of the CDR3: TGTGCCAGCAGCCCATGGGTAGACAGGTACCAAGAGACCCAGTACTTC.

This clone occurred a few times. The chain uses TRBV2 and TRBJ2-1; 9 nucleotides align to TRBD1. Germline V lookup: CDR1 SNHLY, CDR2 FYNNEI. V lost 5 bases and J lost 6; bases outside the gene matches: 5. This CDR3 is built from 14 residues. The CDR3 coding sequence is TGTGCCAGCAGTCTTTCGGACAGGGGCAATGAGCAGTTCTTC. Protein sequence: CASSLSDRGNEQFF.

This clone was seen only a few times. The J gene is TRBJ1-1, the V gene TRBV2, with 11 bases lining up with TRBD1. Germline values: CDR1 SNHLY, CDR2 FYNNEI. The junction had 5 bases not matched to a gene; V was cut back by 6 bases and J by 11 bases. The CDR3 length is 12 residues. CDR3 bases: TGTGCCAGCAGCCGGGACAGGGGGAAGGCTTTCTTT. This translates into CASSRDRGKAFF.

The chain combines TRBV10-2 with TRBJ2-3; D call uncertain. The CDR3 spans 14 residues. Germline V lookup: CDR1 WSHSY, CDR2 SAAADI. Trimming removed 6 bases from V and 5 bases from J, with 15 bases in between. CDR3 DNA sequence: TGCGCCAGCAGCCGAAGGGCCGACCAAGATACGCAGTATTTT. The encoded protein is CASSRRADQDTQYF.

The chain has TRBV6-5 and TRBJ2-1; 7 bases agree with TRBD1. CDR3 length equals 12 residues. Germline values: CDR1 MNHEY, CDR2 SVGAGI. The V and J ends lost 6 bases and 8 bases, in that order; junction bases with no gene match: 4. The CDR3 nucleotides read TGTGCCAGCAGGGATACAGGGGATGAGCAGTTCTTC. This codes for CASRDTGDEQFF.

This clone was seen only a few times. This sequence joins TRBV2 and TRBJ1-2; 8 nucleotides line up with TRBD1. V gave up 6 bases and J gave up 7 bases; unmatched junction bases: 16. Germline CDR1 is SNHLY and CDR2 is FYNNEI. CDR3 length: 16 amino acids. The CDR3 bases are TGTGCCAGCAGGACCCGGACAGGGCAGGAGGTCGGTGGCTACACCTTC. Translation: CASRTRTGQEVGGYTF.

This clone was detected ten times or more. The V and J genes are TRBV28 and TRBJ1-6, with D tentatively TRBD1 (6 bases). Germline V CDR1 and CDR2: MDHEN, SYDVKM. The V and J ends lost 6 bases and 7 bases respectively, with 13 bases between them. The CDR3 contains 14 residues. CDR3: CASSRDRTNSPLHF. CDR3 nucleotide sequence: TGTGCCAGCAGCCGCGACAGGACCAATTCACCCCTCCACTTT.

This clone was observed a handful of times. The chain combines TRBV3-1 (or the pseudogene TRBV3-2) with TRBJ2-1, with 10 bases matching TRBD1. CDR3 size: 15 residues. Unmatched junction bases numbered 5, after V lost 3 bases and J lost 6 bases. The germline CDR1 and CDR2 sequences are LGHDT and YNNKEL (reference sequence). CDR3 coding DNA: TGTGCCAGCAGCCACTCAAGGACAGGGGGCAATGAGCAGTTCTTC. Translating it yields CASSHSRTGGNEQFF.

The chain couples TRBV6-5 to TRBJ2-7; 8 bases match TRBD1. The CDR3 consists of 12 residues. From germline, CDR1 is MNHEY and CDR2 SVGAGI. The J segment lost 6 bases and the V segment lost 8 bases, leaving 6 bases of the junction unmatched. The CDR3 protein is CASEGTGFEQYF. The CDR3 bases are TGTGCCAGCGAGGGGACAGGTTTCGAGCAGTACTTC.

This clone appeared once. This chain connects TRBV28 to TRBJ1-2, with TRBD1 matching 7 bases. Germline CDR1 MDHEN, CDR2 SYDVKM. With V trimmed by 6 bases and J by 5 bases, 9 bases remained unmatched. CDR3 length: 14 amino acids. The CDR3 here is CASRTSGTEYGYTF. The CDR3 DNA reads as TGTGCCAGCAGGACCTCCGGGACAGAATATGGCTACACCTTC.

The rearrangement uses TRBV3-1 (or the pseudogene TRBV3-2) and TRBJ2-3, with D uncertain. The V and J ends lost 6 bases and 8 bases respectively, with 18 bases between them. CDR3 length equals 14 residues. Looked up from germline, CDR1 is LGHDT and CDR2 is YNNKEL (reference sequence). The CDR3 protein is CASRHGPTASTQYF. The DNA of the CDR3 is TGTGCCAGCAGACACGGTCCCACAGCCAGTACGCAGTATTTT.

V and J are TRBV4-2 and TRBJ1-6; perhaps TRBD1 as D (6 bases). Germline assignment: CDR1 LGHNA and CDR2 YNFKEQ. Trimming left V 1 base short and J 7 bases short, with 14 bases between. The CDR3 totals 16 residues. The CDR3 loop reads CASSQGGQGVNSPLHF. DNA for the CDR3: TGTGCCAGCAGCCAAGGGGGGCAGGGAGTGAATTCACCCCTCCACTTT.

This clone was detected ten times or more. The chain combines TRBV2 with TRBJ1-2; D gene uncertain. The length of the CDR3 is 11 residues. The germline V gene encodes CDR1 SNHLY and CDR2 FYNNEI. V dropped 8 bases and J dropped 8 bases, with 12 bases sitting between them. The CDR3 coding sequence is TGTGCCAGCCAGGAGGGTAAAGGCTACACCTTC. It is translated as CASQEGKGYTF.